One sample yielded the 10 T cell receptor beta chains listed below, sequenced in a study of OX40 agonist ivuxolimab in advanced cancers. Produced via immunoSEQ multiplex PCR; TCRdb's table is partial and in-frame only. The sample contains tens of thousands of clones, roughly 80% of which appear only once. The specimen comprised CD4+ or CD8+ T cells sorted from blood, sampled in a trial of the OX40 agonist ivuxolimab. The receptors come from an adult with an advanced solid tumor such as melanoma, head and neck, liver or kidney cancer.

The V call is TRBV27, the J call TRBJ2-3; 7 nucleotides align to TRBD2. The CDR3 consists of 15 residues. With 6 bases clipped from V and 0 bases from J, the junction kept 6 bases outside the gene matches. CDR1 and CDR2 from the germline V gene are MNHEY and SMNVEV (reference sequence). The CDR3 is CASSSGTTSTDTQYF. The CDR3 region has the DNA TGTGCCAGCAGCTCCGGGACTACTAGCACAGATACGCAGTATTTT.

This clone is large (0.1 to 1%) by share. This chain links TRBV5-8 with TRBJ2-1; D not resolved. Germline lookup yields CDR1 SGHTS and CDR2 YDEGEE. CDR3 length equals 11 residues. The V end lost 9 bases, the J end lost 9 bases, and 13 bases lay between the germline ends. The CDR3 sequence: CATAPPPEQFF. As DNA, the CDR3 is TGTGCCACCGCACCCCCCCCTGAGCAGTTCTTC. Supplemented by reference TRBV5-8 and TRBJ2-1, the full variable domain reads EAGVTQSPTHLIKTRGQQATLRCSPISGHTSVYWYQQALGLGLQFLLWYDEGEERNRGNFPPRFSGRQFPNYSSELNVNALELEDSALYLCATAPPPEQFFGPGTRLTVL.

The rearrangement joins TRBV27 to TRBJ1-2, with D possibly TRBD1 on 5 matching bases. V was shortened by 8 bases and J by 7 bases, with 17 bases between the two germline ends. CDR1 and CDR2 from the germline V gene are MNHEY and SMNVEV (reference sequence). The CDR3 covers 13 residues. CDR3 sequence (DNA): TGTGCCAGCCGGGGCCTCCTTGGGAGTGGCTACACCTTC. Its translation is CASRGLLGSGYTF.

This clone was seen a handful of times. The V gene is TRBV19, the J gene TRBJ2-5; D not certain. This CDR3 has 12 amino acids. CDR1 and CDR2 from the germline V gene are LNHDA and SQIVND (reference sequence). Trimming cost V 10 bases and J 4 bases, with 13 bases left between them. DNA of the CDR3: TGTGCCACCGGACCGTGGGGAGAGACCCAGTACTTC. Translating gives CATGPWGETQYF.

The chain recombines TRBV6-4 with TRBJ2-1; 8 bases line up with TRBD1. J was trimmed by 9 bases and V by 4 bases; bases with no gene match: 8. Germline CDR1 and CDR2: MRHNA and SNTAGT. The CDR3 is 14 residues long. The CDR3 region is CASSAQGAFGEQFF. The CDR3 coding sequence is TGTGCCAGCAGTGCTCAGGGGGCCTTCGGTGAGCAGTTCTTC.

This rearrangement joins TRBV5-1 to TRBJ1-4, with 7 bases identical to TRBD1. Germline CDR1 reads SGHRS; CDR2 reads YFSETQ. This CDR3 contains 17 residues. V shed 3 bases and J 0 bases; nucleotides not matched to a gene: 8. In nucleotides, the CDR3 is TGCGCCAGCAGCTGGGTTGGGACAGAAGCAACTAATGAAAAACTGTTTTTT. Translation: CASSWVGTEATNEKLFF.

Only a few counts were recorded for this clone. The chain recombines TRBV25-1 with TRBJ2-3; a possible D gene is TRBD1 (6 bases). V lost 1 base, J lost 2 bases, and 13 bases lay in between. The CDR3 has 16 residues. From germline, CDR1 is MGHDK and CDR2 SYGVNS. CDR3: CASSESGGFDTDTQYF. As DNA, the CDR3 is TGTGCCAGCAGTGAATCTGGGGGCTTTGACACAGATACGCAGTATTTT.

The chain carries TRBV5-1 and TRBJ2-2, with 13 nucleotides matching TRBD2. Unmatched junction bases numbered 7, after V lost 4 bases and J lost 7 bases. Germline V lookup: CDR1 SGHRS, CDR2 YFSETQ. This CDR3 spans 16 amino acids. This CDR3 reads CASSPGLAGAFGELFF. The CDR3, as DNA: TGCGCCAGCAGCCCTGGACTAGCGGGAGCCTTCGGGGAGCTGTTTTTT.

This clone was recorded only once. The chain combines TRBV12-2 with TRBJ1-1. TRBV12-2 is assigned pseudogene status. The CDR3 consists of 14 residues. The CDR3 region has the DNA TGTGCAGGCCCGAAAAAGCTGGGGAACACTGAAGCTTTCTTT. It encodes CAGPKKLGNTEAFF.

The chain links TRBV19 to TRBJ2-3; D possibly corresponds to TRBD1 (6 bases). This CDR3 comprises 16 residues. Trimming removed 4 bases at V and 11 bases at J, with 25 bases between. CDR1 LNHDA and CDR2 SQIVND come from the germline V gene (reference sequence). The CDR3 sequence: CASSNPGDTIPLLQYF. CDR3 DNA: TGTGCCAGTAGTAATCCAGGGGATACAATCCCCCTTTTGCAGTATTTT.